This note documents a single T cell receptor beta chain sequence. In the original analysis: Amplified reference gene primers provided the basis for estimating nucleated cell counts. Data came from immunoSEQ multiplex PCR; TCRdb stores just in-frame clones and leaves some out. The V and J calls and clone size were taken over from that table, and D and trimming were inferred from the DNA. The data hold about 350,000 clones, with around nine tenths observed a single time. The data belong to a study of blood T cell repertoires in COVID-19. CDR3 length: 13 residues. The trim removed 1 base at V and 4 bases at J, leaving 0 bases unmatched. Germline CDR1 and CDR2: ENHRY and SYGVKD.

This TCR was sampled from a woman under 40 who had been exposed to COVID-19. Sequenced input: PBMCs or T cells enriched from blood (not recorded which). V gene TRBV10-3 combines with J gene TRBJ1-1; 7 bases line up with TRBD1. The CDR3 here is CAISEWDSTEAFF. CDR3 nucleotides: TGTGCCATCAGTGAGTGGGACAGCACTGAAGCTTTCTTT.